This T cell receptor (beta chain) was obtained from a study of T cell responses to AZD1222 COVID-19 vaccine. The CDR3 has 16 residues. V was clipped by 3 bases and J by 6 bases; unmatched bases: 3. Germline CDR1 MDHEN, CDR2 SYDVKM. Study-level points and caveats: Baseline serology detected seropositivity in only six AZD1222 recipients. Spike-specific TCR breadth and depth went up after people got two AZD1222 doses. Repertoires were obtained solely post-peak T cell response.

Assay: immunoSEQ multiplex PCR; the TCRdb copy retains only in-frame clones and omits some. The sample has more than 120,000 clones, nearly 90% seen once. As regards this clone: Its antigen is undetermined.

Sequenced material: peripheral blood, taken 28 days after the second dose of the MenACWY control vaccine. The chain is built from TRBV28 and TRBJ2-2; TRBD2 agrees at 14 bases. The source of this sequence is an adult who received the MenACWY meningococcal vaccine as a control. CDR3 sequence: CASSLGLAGAPGELFF. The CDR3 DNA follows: TGTGCCAGCAGTTTGGGACTAGCGGGAGCCCCCGGGGAGCTGTTTTTT.